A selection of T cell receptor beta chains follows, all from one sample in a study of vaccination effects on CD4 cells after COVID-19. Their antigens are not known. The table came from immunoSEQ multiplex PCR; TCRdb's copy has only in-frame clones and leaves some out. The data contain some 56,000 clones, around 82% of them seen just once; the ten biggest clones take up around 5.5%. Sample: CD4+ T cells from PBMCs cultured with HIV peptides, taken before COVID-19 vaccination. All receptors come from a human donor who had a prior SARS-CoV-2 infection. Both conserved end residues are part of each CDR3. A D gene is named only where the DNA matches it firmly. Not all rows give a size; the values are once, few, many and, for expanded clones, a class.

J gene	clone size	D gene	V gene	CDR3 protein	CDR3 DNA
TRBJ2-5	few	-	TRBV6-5	CASSRQGAETQYF	TGTGCCAGCAGTCGCCAGGGTGCAGAGACCCAGTACTTC
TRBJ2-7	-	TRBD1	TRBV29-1	CTKQGASYEQYF	TGCACCAAGCAGGGGGCTTCCTACGAGCAGTACTTC
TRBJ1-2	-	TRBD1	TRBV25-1	CASSDPGTGGYYGYTF	TGTGCCAGCAGTGACCCCGGGACAGGTGGATACTATGGCTACACCTTC
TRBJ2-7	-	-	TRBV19	CASSTWMSQEQYF	TGTGCCAGTAGTACCTGGATGAGCCAGGAGCAGTACTTC
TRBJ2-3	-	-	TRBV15	CATSTRDKNTDTQYF	TGTGCCACCAGCACTCGGGACAAAAACACAGATACGCAGTATTTT
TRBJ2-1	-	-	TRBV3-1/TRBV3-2	CASSLNLYNEQFF	TGTGCCAGCAGCCTCAACCTCTACAATGAGCAGTTCTTC
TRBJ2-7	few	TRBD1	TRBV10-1	CASRQGPDTYEQYF	TGCGCCAGCCGACAGGGACCGGACACCTACGAGCAGTACTTC
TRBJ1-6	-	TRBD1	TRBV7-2	CASSFLTGVDSPLHF	TGTGCCAGCAGCTTTTTGACAGGGGTGGATTCACCCCTCCACTTT
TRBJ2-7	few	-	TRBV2	CASSELGLNSYEQYF	TGTGCCAGCAGTGAACTGGGACTGAACTCCTACGAGCAGTACTTC
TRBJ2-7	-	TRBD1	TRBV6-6	CASSYDRGLYEQYF	TGTGCCAGCAGTTACGATAGGGGGCTGTACGAGCAGTACTTC
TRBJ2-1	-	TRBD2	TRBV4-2	CASSRTFSGGDDEQFF	TGTGCCAGCAGCCGGACCTTTAGCGGGGGGGATGATGAGCAGTTCTTC
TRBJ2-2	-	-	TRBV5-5	CASSRRGLNTGELFF	TGTGCCAGCAGCCGGCGGGGGCTGAACACCGGGGAGCTGTTTTTT
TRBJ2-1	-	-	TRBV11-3	CASSRSSRVVFF	TGTGCCAGCAGCCGATCTAGCCGGGTCGTGTTCTTC
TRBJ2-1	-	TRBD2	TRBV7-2	CASSLRSGSGNEQFF	TGTGCCAGCAGCTTAAGGAGCGGGAGTGGCAATGAGCAGTTCTTC
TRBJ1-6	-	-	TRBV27	CASSLKFGYSRNSPLHF	TGTGCCAGCAGTTTGAAGTTTGGGTACAGTCGTAATTCACCCCTCCACTTT
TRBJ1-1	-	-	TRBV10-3	CAISENPDMNTEAFF	TGTGCCATCAGTGAGAACCCAGACATGAACACTGAAGCTTTCTTT
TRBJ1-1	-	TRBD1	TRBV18	CASSLGQGLTEAFF	TGTGCCAGCTCACTAGGACAGGGGCTCACTGAAGCTTTCTTT
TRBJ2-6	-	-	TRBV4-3	CASSNGGSGANVLTF	TGCGCCAGCAGCAATGGGGGATCAGGGGCCAACGTCCTGACTTTC